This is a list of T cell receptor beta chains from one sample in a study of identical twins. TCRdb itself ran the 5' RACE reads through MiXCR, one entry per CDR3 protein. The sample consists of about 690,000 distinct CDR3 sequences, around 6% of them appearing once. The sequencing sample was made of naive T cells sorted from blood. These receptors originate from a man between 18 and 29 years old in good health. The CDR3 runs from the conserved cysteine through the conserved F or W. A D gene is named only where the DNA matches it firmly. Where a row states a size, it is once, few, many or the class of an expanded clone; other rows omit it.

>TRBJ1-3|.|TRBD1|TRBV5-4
TGTGCCAGCAGCCAGACAGGGGGCTCTCCCGGAAACACCATATATTTT
CASSQTGGSPGNTIYF
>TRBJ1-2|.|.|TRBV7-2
TGTGCCAGCAGCTTCCGGGACACTGGCTACACCTTC
CASSFRDTGYTF
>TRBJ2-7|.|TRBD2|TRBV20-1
TGCAGTGCTAGATCGGTGCGGCTAGCGGTCTCCTACGAGCAGTACTTC
CSARSVRLAVSYEQYF
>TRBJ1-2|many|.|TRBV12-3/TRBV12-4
TGTGCCAGCAGTTTTACGGGGTTAACTAACTATGGCTACACCTTC
CASSFTGLTNYGYTF
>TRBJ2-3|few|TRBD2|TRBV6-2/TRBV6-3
TGTGCCAGCAGTTACTTGGCTAGCGGGAGAATAGATACGCAGTATTTT
CASSYLASGRIDTQYF
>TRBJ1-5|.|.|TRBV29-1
TGCAGCGTGGGGATGGGGACTAGCAATCAGCCCCAGCATTTT
CSVGMGTSNQPQHF
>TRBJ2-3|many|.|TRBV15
TGTGCCACCAGCGGCCGGGTCCTAGATACGCAGTATTTT
CATSGRVLDTQYF
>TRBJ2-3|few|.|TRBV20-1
TGCAGTGCTAGAGATCGCCGGCGGCTTCAGGGGGATACGCAGTATTTT
CSARDRRRLQGDTQYF
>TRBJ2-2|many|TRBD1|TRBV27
TGTGCCAGCAGTTTAATCAGGACAGGGTCCACCGGGGAGCTGTTTTTT
CASSLIRTGSTGELFF
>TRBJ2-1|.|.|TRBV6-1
TGTGCCAGCAATCAACGGGGGCCCCACAATGAGCAGTTCTTC
CASNQRGPHNEQFF
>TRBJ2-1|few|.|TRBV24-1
TGTGCCACCAGTGAAGTGGGATACAATGAGCAGTTCTTC
CATSEVGYNEQFF
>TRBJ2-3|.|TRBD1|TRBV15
TGTGCCACCAGCCGGCGGACAGGGAGCCCCACAGATACGCAGTATTTT
CATSRRTGSPTDTQYF
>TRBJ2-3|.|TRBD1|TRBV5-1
TGCGCCAGCAGAACCGGGACAGGGGTTCCCACAGATACGCAGTATTTT
CASRTGTGVPTDTQYF
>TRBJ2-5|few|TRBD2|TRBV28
TGTGCCCACGCTCGGCTGGCGGGGGAAGAGACCCAGTACTTC
CAHARLAGEETQYF
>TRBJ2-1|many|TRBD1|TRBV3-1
TGTGCCAGCAGCCAAGATTCCGGGACAGGGGCCTACAATGAGCAGTTCTTC
CASSQDSGTGAYNEQFF